This T cell receptor (beta chain) was profiled in a study of graft-versus-host responses after intestinal transplantation. Study-level background: Recipients across the board were started on anti-thymocyte globulin induction, then kept on tacrolimus and steroids for around three years.

Findings of the study overall: Some patients had graft-donor T cell macrochimerism. In their allografts, the ratios of graft-versus-host to host-versus-graft T cell clones were high.

Using immunoSEQ multiplex PCR, the repertoire was profiled, and TCRdb retains in-frame clones only, with some absent. The sample lists some 22,000 clones, about 55% occurring once. This specimen was alloreactive CD4+ T cells from a mixed lymphocyte reaction culture, taken before intestinal transplant. The subset denotes: CFSE-low proliferating T cells sorted from approximately 6-day pre-transplant mixed lymphocyte reaction (GvH or HvG direction). The TCR originated in a human patient who received an intestinal transplant.

CDR3 region: CASATLRRLEQYF. CDR3 nucleotide sequence: TGTGCCAGCGCTACGTTACGGCGGCTCGAGCAGTACTTC. The chain recombines TRBV2 with TRBJ2-7; D gene unclear. V lost 8 bases and J 6 bases, leaving 17 bases between the germline ends. There are 13 residues in the CDR3. Germline V gene sequence: CDR1 SNHLY, CDR2 FYNNEI.